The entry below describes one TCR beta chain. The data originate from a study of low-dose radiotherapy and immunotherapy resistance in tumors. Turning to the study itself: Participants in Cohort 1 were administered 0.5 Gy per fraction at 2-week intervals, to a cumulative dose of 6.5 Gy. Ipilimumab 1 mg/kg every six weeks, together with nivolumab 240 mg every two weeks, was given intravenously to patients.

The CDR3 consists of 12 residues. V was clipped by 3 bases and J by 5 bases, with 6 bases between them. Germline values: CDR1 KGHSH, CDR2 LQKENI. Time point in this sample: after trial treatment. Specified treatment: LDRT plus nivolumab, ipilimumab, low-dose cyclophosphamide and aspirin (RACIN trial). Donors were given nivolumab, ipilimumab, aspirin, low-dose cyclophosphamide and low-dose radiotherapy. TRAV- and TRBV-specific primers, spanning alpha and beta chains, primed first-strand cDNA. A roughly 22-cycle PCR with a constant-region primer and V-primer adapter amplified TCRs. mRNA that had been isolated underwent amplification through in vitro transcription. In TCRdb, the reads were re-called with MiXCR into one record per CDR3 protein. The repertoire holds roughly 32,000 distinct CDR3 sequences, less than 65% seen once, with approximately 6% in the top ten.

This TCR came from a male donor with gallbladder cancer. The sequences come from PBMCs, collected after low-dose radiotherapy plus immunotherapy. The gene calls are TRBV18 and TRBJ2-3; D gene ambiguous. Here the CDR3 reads CASSPSVDTQYF. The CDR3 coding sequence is TGTGCCAGCTCACCTTCAGTAGATACGCAGTATTTT.